The rows below give T cell receptor beta chains drawn from one sample of a study of T cell responses to AZD1222 COVID-19 vaccine. The repertoire was sequenced with immunoSEQ multiplex PCR; TCRdb's copy has only in-frame clones and lacks some. Of about 150,000 clones in the sample, more than 85% were seen once. The specimen was peripheral blood, collected on day 0 of AZD1222 vaccination. The receptors derive from an adult in good health. The CDR3 runs from the conserved cysteine through the conserved F or W. Each record gives: clone size, V gene, D gene, J gene, CDR3 protein, CDR3 DNA. D genes are given only for firm matches. Only part of the rows carry a size: once, few, many, or a class if the clone is expanded.

>.|TRBV9|TRBD1|TRBJ1-2
CASSAIDRGGYTF
TGTGCCAGCAGCGCCATTGACAGGGGCGGCTACACCTTC
>once|TRBV7-3|.|TRBJ2-3
CASSLGPQRDTQYF
TGTGCCAGCAGCTTAGGGCCGCAGCGAGATACGCAGTATTTT
>.|TRBV6-5|TRBD1|TRBJ1-6
CASSYGGTVNSPLHF
TGTGCCAGCAGTTATGGCGGGACAGTTAATTCACCCCTCCACTTT
>.|TRBV9|.|TRBJ1-2
CASSVAAGSYTF
TGTGCCAGCAGCGTAGCAGCCGGTAGCTACACCTTC
>.|TRBV18|TRBD1|TRBJ1-5
CASSPGQGGGNQPQHF
TGTGCCAGCTCACCCGGACAGGGAGGAGGCAATCAGCCCCAGCATTTT
>once|TRBV13|.|TRBJ1-2
CASSFRDKTVNYGYTF
TGTGCCAGCAGCTTCAGGGATAAGACCGTAAACTATGGCTACACCTTC
>.|TRBV7-9|.|TRBJ1-2
CASSLVTERNGYTF
TGTGCCAGCAGCTTAGTAACGGAGAGAAATGGCTACACCTTC
>.|TRBV6-1|.|TRBJ2-7
CASSEGGDTYEQYF
TGTGCCAGCAGTGAAGGGGGGGACACCTACGAGCAGTACTTC
>.|TRBV2|.|TRBJ1-2
CASLRNLGGNYGYTF
TGTGCCAGCTTAAGGAATCTAGGGGGGAACTATGGCTACACCTTC
>.|TRBV5-3|.|TRBJ2-3
CARSPSSGTDTQYF
TGTGCCAGAAGCCCCTCTAGCGGCACAGATACGCAGTATTTT
>few|TRBV2|.|TRBJ2-1
CASSKWGGHEQFF
TGTGCCAGCAGTAAGTGGGGAGGCCATGAGCAGTTCTTC
>.|TRBV3-1/TRBV3-2|.|TRBJ2-7
CASSQSYLAHEQYF
TGTGCCAGCAGCCAATCTTATCTGGCCCACGAGCAGTACTTC
>.|TRBV2|.|TRBJ2-2
CASSKSTLPLPGELFF
TGTGCCAGCAGCAAATCTACTCTCCCCCTCCCCGGGGAGCTGTTTTTT
>.|TRBV27|.|TRBJ2-7
CASSSGTFYEQYF
TGTGCCAGCAGCTCTGGGACTTTCTACGAGCAGTACTTC
>.|TRBV3-1/TRBV3-2|.|TRBJ2-6
CASSHPGAGANVLTF
TGTGCCAGCAGCCACCCAGGTGCCGGGGCCAACGTCCTGACTTTC
>.|TRBV30|TRBD2|TRBJ2-5
CAWSSGWYQETQYF
TGTGCCTGGTCTAGCGGTTGGTACCAAGAGACCCAGTACTTC
>.|TRBV5-1|TRBD2|TRBJ2-7
CASSPRAGTTSGSSYEQYF
TGCGCCAGCAGCCCACGGGCTGGGACGACTAGCGGGTCTTCCTACGAGCAGTACTTC
>.|TRBV27|.|TRBJ1-1
CASSLNGRGVNTEAFF
TGTGCCAGCAGTTTAAACGGCCGAGGAGTTAACACTGAAGCTTTCTTT
>.|TRBV19|.|TRBJ1-2
CASSINLGVGNGYTF
TGTGCCAGTAGTATTAACCTAGGAGTCGGTAACGGCTACACCTTC
>once|TRBV30|TRBD2|TRBJ2-7
CASRTLAGGRYEQYF
TGTGCCTCGCGAACCCTAGCGGGAGGAAGGTACGAGCAGTACTTC
>.|TRBV29-1|.|TRBJ1-4
CSVQGHFGNEKLFF
TGCAGCGTCCAAGGACATTTTGGTAATGAAAAACTGTTTTTT
>.|TRBV7-6|TRBD2|TRBJ2-3
CASRDSSGGADTQYF
TGTGCCAGCCGGGATTCTAGCGGGGGGGCAGATACGCAGTATTTT
>.|TRBV30|.|TRBJ1-5
CAWSVQGQPQHF
TGTGCCTGGAGTGTACAGGGTCAGCCCCAGCATTTT
>.|TRBV6-5|TRBD1|TRBJ1-1
CASASRGTGVTEAFF
TGTGCCAGCGCTTCACGGGGGACAGGGGTCACTGAAGCTTTCTTT
>.|TRBV7-3|.|TRBJ1-6
CASSLSQGGSSPLHF
TGTGCCAGCAGCTTATCGCAGGGCGGCTCTTCACCCCTCCACTTT
>.|TRBV9|.|TRBJ1-1
CASSVGARNTEAFF
TGTGCCAGCAGCGTAGGAGCCAGGAACACTGAAGCTTTCTTT
>.|TRBV7-2|.|TRBJ2-5
CASSSPGLQETQYF
TGTGCCAGCAGCTCCCCGGGCCTGCAAGAGACCCAGTACTTC
>few|TRBV6-5|TRBD1|TRBJ1-2
CASSPDRDYGYTF
TGTGCCAGCAGCCCGGACAGGGACTATGGCTACACCTTC
>.|TRBV3-1/TRBV3-2|TRBD1|TRBJ2-7
CASSQSPTGVNEQYF
TGTGCCAGCAGCCAAAGCCCGACAGGGGTGAACGAGCAGTACTTC
>.|TRBV9|TRBD2|TRBJ2-3
CASSTSGSPTDTQYF
TGTGCCAGCAGCACCAGCGGGAGTCCCACAGATACGCAGTATTTT
>.|TRBV15|.|TRBJ1-4
CATSRVGNEKLFF
TGTGCCACCAGCAGAGTAGGGAATGAAAAACTGTTTTTT
>.|TRBV7-2|TRBD2|TRBJ2-1
CASSLPGTSGGAVSYEQFF
TGTGCCAGCAGCTTACCCGGGACTAGCGGGGGGGCAGTTAGTTATGAGCAGTTCTTC
>.|TRBV2|.|TRBJ2-2
CASSEDLSGELFF
TGTGCCAGCAGTGAGGACCTCAGTGGGGAGCTGTTTTTT
>.|TRBV7-6|.|TRBJ2-1
CASSLGAGPRNEQFF
TGTGCCAGCAGCTTAGGTGCGGGACCCAGGAATGAGCAGTTCTTC
>.|TRBV6-5|TRBD1|TRBJ1-2
CASRNRGDYGYTF
TGTGCCAGCAGGAACAGGGGTGACTATGGCTACACCTTC
>.|TRBV3-1/TRBV3-2|TRBD1|TRBJ1-1
CASSPPTGLGEAFF
TGTGCCAGCAGCCCACCGACAGGGCTCGGTGAAGCTTTCTTT
>few|TRBV29-1|TRBD1|TRBJ1-2
CSVTTGGEGYTF
TGCAGCGTAACGACAGGGGGCGAAGGCTACACCTTC
>few|TRBV25-1|.|TRBJ1-4
CASSRRGNTNEKLFF
TGTGCCAGCAGTAGGAGGGGGAACACTAATGAAAAACTGTTTTTT
>.|TRBV6-5|TRBD1|TRBJ2-1
CASSYTGVGNEQFF
TGTGCCAGCAGTTACACAGGGGTAGGCAATGAGCAGTTCTTC
>.|TRBV6-5|TRBD2|TRBJ2-2
CASGGSRNGELFF
TGTGCCAGCGGCGGGAGTCGTAACGGGGAGCTGTTTTTT
>.|TRBV5-1|.|TRBJ1-1
CASSSAGLWNTEAFF
TGCGCCAGCAGCTCCGCGGGACTCTGGAACACTGAAGCTTTCTTT
>.|TRBV18|TRBD1|TRBJ1-3
CASSPLSRQGANTIYF
TGTGCCAGCTCACCACTATCAAGACAGGGGGCGAACACCATATATTTT
>.|TRBV6-5|TRBD1|TRBJ1-4
CASSYSGQGFNEKLFF
TGTGCCAGCAGTTACTCGGGACAGGGCTTTAATGAAAAACTGTTTTTT
>.|TRBV2|TRBD2|TRBJ2-7
CASRGGQGLNEQYF
TGTGCCAGCAGGGGAGGGCAGGGACTCAACGAGCAGTACTTC
>.|TRBV5-1|TRBD1|TRBJ1-1
CASRYGQGTEAFF
TGCGCCAGCAGATACGGACAGGGCACTGAAGCTTTCTTT
>.|TRBV2|.|TRBJ1-5
CASSDLRNQPQHF
TGTGCCAGCAGTGATTTGAGAAATCAGCCCCAGCATTTT
>.|TRBV7-9|TRBD2|TRBJ2-5
CASSLIGRGETQYF
TGTGCCAGCAGCCTTATCGGGCGGGGGGAGACCCAGTACTTC
>once|TRBV2|TRBD2|TRBJ2-5
CASKLAGGAETQYF
TGTGCCAGCAAGCTAGCGGGGGGGGCAGAGACCCAGTACTTC
>.|TRBV7-8|.|TRBJ1-3
CASSLLFGGLSGNTIYF
TGTGCCAGCAGCTTACTGTTCGGGGGGCTATCTGGAAACACCATATATTTT
>once|TRBV6-1|TRBD1|TRBJ1-2
CASSESSNRDRDGYTF
TGTGCCAGCAGTGAGTCCTCAAACCGGGACAGAGATGGCTACACCTTC
>.|TRBV7-8|.|TRBJ1-4
CASSPQGKNEKLFF
TGTGCCAGCAGCCCCCAGGGAAAGAATGAAAAACTGTTTTTT
>.|TRBV5-1|TRBD1|TRBJ2-1
CASSFPRTGGSYNEQFF
TGCGCCAGCAGCTTCCCCCGGACAGGGGGCTCCTACAATGAGCAGTTCTTC
>.|TRBV27|.|TRBJ2-7
CASSSTGAAYEQYF
TGTGCCAGCAGTTCAACCGGGGCGGCCTACGAGCAGTACTTC
>.|TRBV2|.|TRBJ2-5
CASSGQQETQYF
TGTGCCAGCAGTGGACAGCAAGAGACCCAGTACTTC
>once|TRBV7-9|TRBD1|TRBJ2-3
CASSLTGGLADTQYF
TGTGCCAGCAGCCTGACAGGGGGCTTGGCAGATACGCAGTATTTT
>.|TRBV19|TRBD2|TRBJ2-6
CASSRTSGSSGANVLTF
TGTGCCAGTTCTCGGACTAGCGGTAGCTCTGGGGCCAACGTCCTGACTTTC
>.|TRBV11-2|.|TRBJ2-5
CASSLGSVTAGTQYF
TGTGCCAGCAGCTTAGGAAGTGTGACAGCCGGGACCCAGTACTTC
>.|TRBV19|.|TRBJ2-1
CASSIVGTAANNEQFF
TGTGCCAGTAGTATAGTTGGGACGGCCGCTAACAATGAGCAGTTCTTC